The 10 T cell receptor beta chains below come from one sample, sequenced in a study of CD8 T cells in ankylosing spondylitis. TCRdb redid the calling of the 5' RACE reads with MiXCR, one entry per CDR3 protein. The data hold about 250,000 distinct CDR3 sequences, with roughly a third observed a single time. Specimen: blood, either unsorted or a sorted T cell fraction (not recorded which). These receptors originate from a male donor with ankylosing spondylitis or in good health (not recorded which).

This clonotype was seen more than once but under ten times. V and J are TRBV24-1 and TRBJ2-3, with a weak D call TRBD1 (5 bases). In germline, CDR1 is KGHDR, CDR2 SFDVKD. The CDR3 runs 13 residues. Trimming left V 9 bases short and J 2 bases short, with 11 bases between. CDR3: CATGRGSTDTQYF. The CDR3 coding sequence is TGTGCCACCGGTAGGGGATCCACAGATACGCAGTATTTT.

V gene TRBV20-1 combines with J gene TRBJ2-3, with D uncertain. Between the trimmed V and J ends, which lost 3 bases and 6 bases, there was a span of 4 bases. CDR3 length equals 10 residues. The V gene's germline CDR1 is DFQATT and CDR2 SNEGSKA (reference sequence). In DNA, the CDR3 is TGCAGTGCTAGTTTGGATACGCAGTATTTT. Residues: CSASLDTQYF.

This clonotype appeared many times. This sequence joins TRBV6-5 and TRBJ2-1; D gene unclear. Per germline, CDR1 MNHEY and CDR2 SVGAGI. The CDR3 is 14 amino acids. The germline V and J ends were trimmed by 2 bases and 8 bases, with 13 bases remaining between them. In nucleotides, the CDR3 is TGTGCCAGCAGTTACGTTCAGGCCCGCCATGAGCAGTTCTTC. This translates into CASSYVQARHEQFF.

This clonotype appeared many times. The V and J genes are TRBV20-1 and TRBJ2-7; D not certain. CDR3 length: 11 amino acids. The V gene lost 6 bases and the J gene lost 2 bases, with 8 bases spanning the gap. CDR1 and CDR2 (germline): DFQATT, SNEGSKA (reference sequence). For the CDR3, the DNA is TGCAGTGCCCCGGATACCTACGAGCAGTACTTC. Its translation: CSAPDTYEQYF.

V gene TRBV29-1 combines with J gene TRBJ2-5; no firm D call. The CDR3 extends over 10 amino acids. Germline-derived CDR1 and CDR2 are SQVTM and ANQGSEA. With 4 bases removed from V and 5 bases from J, the gap between germline ends came to 5 bases. CDR3: CSVVAETQYF. CDR3 sequence (DNA): TGCAGCGTTGTGGCGGAGACCCAGTACTTC.

The V gene is TRBV12-3 or TRBV12-4, the J gene TRBJ2-7; D unclear. The CDR3 loop spans 13 amino acids. V was cut by 10 bases and J by 1 base, with 14 bases left in between. Written as DNA, the CDR3 is TGTGCCACCTCGGCCGCGGTTTCCTACGAGCAGTACTTC. This codes for CATSAAVSYEQYF.

The chain has TRBV20-1 and TRBJ2-1, with 15 bases fitting TRBD2. Germline loops: CDR1 DFQATT, CDR2 SNEGSKA (reference sequence). The CDR3 is made up of 16 amino acids. Losses at the gene ends were 6 bases for V and 3 bases for J; bases not matched to a gene: 6. The CDR3 sequence: CSADGTSGGYYNEQFF. CDR3 nucleotides: TGCAGTGCCGATGGGACTAGCGGGGGGTACTACAATGAGCAGTTCTTC.

The chain employs TRBV11-2 and TRBJ1-5; 7 nucleotides match TRBD1. CDR3 size: 15 residues. V dropped 2 bases and J dropped 3; count of bases not matched to a gene: 4. CDR1 and CDR2 from the germline V gene are SGHAT and FQNNGV. CDR3 bases: TGTGCCAGCAGCTTACGACAGGGTAACAATCAGCCCCAGCATTTT. It encodes CASSLRQGNNQPQHF.

This clonotype was detected many times. The chain couples TRBV2 to TRBJ2-2; a possible D gene is TRBD1 (5 bases). V was trimmed by 3 bases and J by 6 bases, leaving 14 bases between them. Germline-derived CDR1 and CDR2 are SNHLY and FYNNEI. The CDR3 is 15 residues long. This CDR3 is CASSEGYWTPGELFF. In nucleotides, the CDR3 is TGTGCCAGCAGTGAGGGTTATTGGACACCCGGGGAGCTGTTTTTT.

The chain employs TRBV28 and TRBJ1-3; perhaps TRBD1 as D (6 bases). Trimming took 3 bases from V and 3 from J, leaving 12 bases between them. Looked up from germline, CDR1 is MDHEN and CDR2 is SYDVKM. CDR3 length: 15 amino acids. CDR3 bases: TGTGCCAGCAGTTTTCAGGGGATAGTTGGAAACACCATATATTTT. This encodes CASSFQGIVGNTIYF.